These 19 T cell receptor beta chains were all obtained from the same sample, sequenced in a study of T cells in Graves' hyperthyroidism and ophthalmopathy. RNA transcripts provided the source from which TCR beta CDR3 regions were amplified. When the TCR CDR3 underwent first-round RT-PCR, the HTBI primer set was used. TCRdb re-analysed the multiplex PCR reads in MiXCR, keeping a single row per CDR3 protein. The table lists under 350,000 distinct CDR3 sequences, about 15% of them singletons. Specimen: blood. The receptors originated from an older woman with Graves' ophthalmopathy.

By share, this clonotype ranks as large. Germline is not matched at one junction end, which may reflect a read error. The chain recombines TRBV29-1 with TRBJ2-7, with D tentatively TRBD2 (6 bases). Germline values: CDR1 SQVTM, CDR2 ANQGSEA. The CDR3 is 13 residues long. The CDR3 loop is CSVEGGVSYEQYF. The CDR3 nucleotides are TGCAGCGTGGAAGGCGGGGTCTCCTACGAGCAGTACTTC.

This clonotype has a count of ten or more. This chain's CDR3 is CASSSGQGYNEKLFF. Here the CDR3 DNA reads TGTGCCAGCAGCTCAGGACAGGGATATAATGAAAAACTGTTTTTT. The V call is TRBV7-6, the J call TRBJ1-4; the match to TRBD1 covers 8 bases. V lost 4 bases and J lost 4; bases outside the gene matches: 5. CDR1 is SGHVS, CDR2 FNYEAQ, per germline. CDR3 size: 15 residues.

This clonotype has a count of ten or more. This chain uses TRBV20-1 with TRBJ2-3, with D possibly TRBD2 on 6 matching bases. Trimming took off 5 bases at V and 7 bases at J, with 19 bases between the two ends. The CDR3 has 14 residues. Germline V gene lookup returns CDR1 DFQATT and CDR2 SNEGSKA (reference sequence). The CDR3, as DNA: TGCAGTGCTGGAGGACCGCCGAGCGGGTATACGCAGTATTTT. Its protein product is CSAGGPPSGYTQYF.

Concerning this clonotype itself: One base away lies a much larger clone, so this may be a sequencing read error. The chain has TRBV28 and TRBJ1-6, with D hard to call. Germline V gene data show CDR1 as MDHEN and CDR2 as SYDVKM. The CDR3 contains 12 residues. The CDR3 DNA sequence: TGTGCCAGCAGTACTAATAATCCACCCCTCCACTTT. It specifies CASSTNNPPLHF.

This clonotype was seen many times. The rearrangement uses TRBV6-2 or TRBV6-3 and TRBJ1-1; tentatively, D is TRBD1 (5 bases). This CDR3 contains 14 residues. V was shortened by 2 bases and J by 7 bases, with 14 bases between the two germline ends. CDR1 and CDR2 (germline): MNHEY, SVGEGT. CDR3 sequence reads: CASSYLRQSDEAFF. The CDR3, as DNA: TGTGCCAGCAGTTACCTTCGACAGTCCGATGAAGCTTTCTTT.

In its sample, this clonotype was seen a few times. The chain links TRBV25-1 to TRBJ1-2; 8 positions match TRBD1. Trimming cost V 0 bases and J 8 bases; bases outside gene matches: 5. CDR3 length: 14 residues. Germline-derived CDR1 and CDR2 are MGHDK and SYGVNS. CDR3 bases: TGTGCCAGCAGTGAATACGGACAGGGAGCCGGCTACACCTTC. Amino acid sequence: CASSEYGQGAGYTF.

The genes are TRBV2 and TRBJ1-4; no clear D gene. Looked up from germline, CDR1 is SNHLY and CDR2 is FYNNEI. V lost 5 bases and J lost 7, with 17 bases in between. The CDR3 is 15 residues long. In nucleotides, the CDR3 is TGTGCCAGCAGTAAAGGACGGCCGTCGGTTGAAAAACTGTTTTTT. Its protein product is CASSKGRPSVEKLFF.

The chain is built from TRBV28 and TRBJ1-5, with a possible D match to TRBD1 (5 bases). This CDR3 has 18 amino acids. Between the trimmed V and J ends, which lost 6 bases and 0 bases, there was a span of 21 bases. Germline loops: CDR1 MDHEN, CDR2 SYDVKM. CDR3 bases: TGTGCCAGCAGCCCTTTATGGGGGAAGTTAGGTAGCAATCAGCCCCAGCATTTT. It codes for CASSPLWGKLGSNQPQHF.

In this sample, this clonotype turned up many times. The rearrangement joins TRBV7-2 to TRBJ1-2; TRBD1 is a possible D gene (6 bases). This CDR3 is built from 13 residues. Trimming cost V 1 base and J 6 bases, with 9 bases left between them. CDR1 is SGHTA, CDR2 FQGNSA, per germline. Here the CDR3 DNA reads TGTGCCAGCAGCTTAGGGGCAGGGGATGGCTACACCTTC. This encodes CASSLGAGDGYTF.

At least ten counts were recorded for this clonotype. In DNA form, the CDR3 reads TGCGCCAGCAGCCAAGCTTTCGGGGAGACCCAGTACTTC. Its protein product is CASSQAFGETQYF. The chain uses TRBV4-3 and TRBJ2-5; D is ambiguous. CDR1 is LGHNA and CDR2 is YSLEER in the germline V gene. V was shortened by 1 base and J by 5 bases, with 8 bases between the two germline ends. CDR3 size: 13 residues.

In this sample, this clonotype turned up many times. V gene TRBV27 combines with J gene TRBJ2-7; a weak D match, TRBD2 (5 bases). This CDR3 is 12 amino acids long. Trimming cost V 5 bases and J 7 bases, with 12 bases left between them. Germline V gene lookup returns CDR1 MNHEY and CDR2 SMNVEV (reference sequence). Written as DNA, the CDR3 is TGTGCCAGCAGTCCGAACAGAGGGGAGCAGTACTTC. Residues: CASSPNRGEQYF.

This clonotype has just a few counts. The junction shows a germline mismatch at one end, possibly a read error. The chain joins TRBV7-8 to TRBJ2-3; possible D gene TRBD2, 5 bases. CDR1 is SGHVS and CDR2 is FQNEAQ in the germline V gene. This CDR3 is built from 15 residues. CDR3 in DNA: TGTGCCGGCAGCTTAAATCCGAGGGGCACAGATACGCAGTATTTT. Its protein product is CAGSLNPRGTDTQYF.

At least ten counts were recorded for this clonotype. The V gene is TRBV28, the J gene TRBJ2-5; a weak D match, TRBD2 (5 bases). V dropped 5 bases and J dropped 0 bases, with 13 bases sitting between them. Germline V gene sequence: CDR1 MDHEN, CDR2 SYDVKM. The CDR3 spans 15 residues. In DNA, the CDR3 is TGTGCCAGCAGTCTACCGGCGGGCCACCAAGAGACCCAGTACTTC. This sequence encodes CASSLPAGHQETQYF.

The chain employs TRBV19 and TRBJ1-2; D might be TRBD1 (5 bases). Trimming took off 4 bases at V and 2 bases at J, with 11 bases between the two ends. The CDR3 consists of 14 residues. Germline V CDR1 and CDR2: LNHDA, SQIVND (reference sequence). The chain's CDR3 is CASSTGMLNYGYTF. The CDR3, as DNA: TGTGCCAGTAGTACAGGGATGTTGAACTATGGCTACACCTTC.

This clonotype was counted ten times or more. The chain couples TRBV6-1 to TRBJ2-5; perhaps TRBD1 as D (6 bases). Germline V CDR1 and CDR2: MNHNS, SASEGT. Trimming took 8 bases from V and 5 from J, leaving 21 bases between them. This CDR3 has 15 residues. The CDR3 spells CASRGYREFRETQYF. DNA for the CDR3: TGTGCCAGCCGAGGTTACAGGGAGTTTCGGGAGACCCAGTACTTC.

The J gene is TRBJ1-2, the V gene TRBV12-3 or TRBV12-4; possibly TRBD1 for D (5 bases). Between the trimmed V and J ends, which lost 6 bases and 5 bases, there was a span of 16 bases. The CDR3 is made up of 14 amino acids. DNA of the CDR3: TGTGCCAGCAGCCTGAGACAGCTAGGTTATGGCTACACCTTC. It translates to CASSLRQLGYGYTF.

The DNA of the CDR3 is TGTGCCAGCAGCCAAGAGGGCTGGTCCTACGAGCAGTACTTC. This gives the protein CASSQEGWSYEQYF. This chain uses TRBV14 with TRBJ2-7; the D is unclear. The germline V gene encodes CDR1 SGHDN and CDR2 FVKESK. The CDR3 totals 14 residues. V lost 0 bases and J 1 base, leaving 7 bases between the germline ends.

Concerning this clonotype: Possible read error: a much larger clone is one base away. The chain couples TRBV5-4 to TRBJ1-2, with a possible D match to TRBD1 (5 bases). The ends were cut back, 5 bases at V and 2 bases at J, with 19 bases in the middle. Germline lookup yields CDR1 SGHNT and CDR2 YYREEE (reference sequence). This CDR3 has 16 amino acids. CDR3 amino acids: CASSFPTGTGNYGYTF. Written as DNA, the CDR3 is TGTGCCAGCAGTTTCCCCACCGGGACGGGCAACTATGGCTACACCTTC.

The chain recombines TRBV20-1 with TRBJ2-7; 10 bases are shared with TRBD2. The CDR3 spans 18 residues. J lost 6 bases, V lost 0 bases, and 17 bases had no gene match. In germline, CDR1 is DFQATT, CDR2 SNEGSKA (reference sequence). The CDR3: CSARETRTGLASGAEQYF. The CDR3 DNA reads as TGCAGTGCTAGAGAAACCCGAACGGGACTAGCGTCGGGGGCCGAGCAGTACTTC.